The clone carrying this TCR beta chain was found a few times. The sample belongs to a study of cytomegalovirus exposure and HLA in healthy donors. Primers: 60 Vbeta forward and 13 Jbeta reverse. This table comes from immunoSEQ multiplex PCR, and its TCRdb copy is limited to in-frame clones, with some not included. This table has 150,000 to 200,000 clones, roughly 73% appearing once. CDR3 length: 14 residues. Germline V gene lookup returns CDR1 SGHRS and CDR2 YFSETQ. Between the trimmed V and J ends, which lost 3 bases and 4 bases, there was a span of 14 bases. This sequence originates from a female donor in good health and CMV-seronegative. The chain carries TRBV5-1 and TRBJ2-7, with TRBD2 as a possible D gene (6 bases). Source material: PBMCs. DNA for the CDR3: TGCGCCAGCAGCTCCTATGGAGGGACGTACGAGCAGTACTTC. Translating gives CASSSYGGTYEQYF.